The clone carrying this TCR beta chain was recorded a few times. Its antigen is currently unknown. TCRdb recomputed calls from the RT-PCR reads with MiXCR, one row per CDR3 protein. The sample includes about 500,000 distinct CDR3 sequences, more than 15% seen only once; the top ten take less than 4%. This entry comes from a study of response to subunit inactivated influenza vaccine. Study-level results: New T cells are recruited in small numbers by each seasonal influenza vaccination, according to the authors' suggestion.

This CDR3 contains 14 residues. V lost 5 bases and J lost 4, with 14 bases in between. The V gene's germline CDR1 is SEHNR and CDR2 FQNEAQ (reference sequence). The chain uses TRBV7-9 and TRBJ1-1; D is unresolved. This sequence was found in a man aged 50 to 69 who received an inactivated influenza vaccine. Sequencing was performed on CD4+ T cells sorted from PBMCs, taken less than 30 months after vaccination. The CDR3 DNA is TGTGCCAGCAGCCGTGCTGGTGGAACCACTGAAGCTTTCTTT. Protein product: CASSRAGGTTEAFF.